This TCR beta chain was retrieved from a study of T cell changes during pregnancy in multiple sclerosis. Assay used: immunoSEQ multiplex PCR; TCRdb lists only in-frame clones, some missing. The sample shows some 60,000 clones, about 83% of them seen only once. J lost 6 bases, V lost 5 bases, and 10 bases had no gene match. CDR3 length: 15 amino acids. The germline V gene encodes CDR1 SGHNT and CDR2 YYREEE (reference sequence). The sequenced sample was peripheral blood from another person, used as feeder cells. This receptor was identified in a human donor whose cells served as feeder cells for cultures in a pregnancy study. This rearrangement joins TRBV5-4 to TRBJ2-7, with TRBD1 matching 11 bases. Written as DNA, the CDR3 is TGTGCCAGCAGTTTAGGGACAGGGGGTGTCGGCGAGCAGTACTTC. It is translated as CASSLGTGGVGEQYF. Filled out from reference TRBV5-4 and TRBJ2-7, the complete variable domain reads ETGVTQSPTHLIKTRGQQVTLRCSSQSGHNTVSWYQQALGQGPQFIFQYYREEENGRGNFPPRFSGLQFPNYSSELNVNALELDDSALYLCASSLGTGGVGEQYFGPGTRLTVT.